These T cell receptor beta chains were read from a single sample in a study of blood T cell repertoires in COVID-19. Assay: immunoSEQ multiplex PCR; the TCRdb copy retains only in-frame clones and omits some. The sample lists 210,000 or so clones; 86% were seen once. The source material was peripheral blood. All receptors derive from a woman in her fifties or sixties with acute or convalescent COVID-19. Each CDR3 is given with its conserved first and last residue. A D gene is named only where the DNA matches it firmly. Some rows have no size entry. The others give once, few or many, or a class for an expanded clone.

TRBD1	TRBV27	.	TRBJ1-6	TGTGCCAGCAGCCCAGGGGGCAAGGATTCACCCCTCCACTTT	CASSPGGKDSPLHF
.	TRBV5-1	.	TRBJ1-3	TGCGCCAGCAGCTTATTGGACAGTAACTCTGGAAACACCATATATTTT	CASSLLDSNSGNTIYF
TRBD1	TRBV7-8	.	TRBJ1-4	TGTGCCAGCAGCCTAACATACACAGGGGAAGGTGGTGAAAAACTGTTTTTT	CASSLTYTGEGGEKLFF
.	TRBV30	.	TRBJ1-6	TGTGCCTGGAGCAGAGAGCAGAGGAATTCACCCCTCCACTTT	CAWSREQRNSPLHF
.	TRBV7-9	.	TRBJ1-4	TGTGCCAGCAGCTTTCCCCCCGGTAGGGCAGGGAATGAAAAACTGTTTTTT	CASSFPPGRAGNEKLFF
TRBD2	TRBV6-5	.	TRBJ2-7	TGTGCCAGCAGAGAGACGGGACTAGCGGGGTACGAGCAGTACTTC	CASRETGLAGYEQYF
.	TRBV7-8	.	TRBJ1-5	TGTGCCAGCAGCTCAAATCAGGGGCCCCAGCATTTT	CASSSNQGPQHF
TRBD2	TRBV5-1	.	TRBJ2-1	TGCGCCAGCCTTCCCCTAGCGGGAGGGCCCAATGAGCAGTTCTTC	CASLPLAGGPNEQFF
TRBD2	TRBV4-1	.	TRBJ2-1	TGCGCCAGCAGCCAGAGAGCGGGGCCCTCCTACAATGAGCAGTTCTTC	CASSQRAGPSYNEQFF
.	TRBV7-9	few	TRBJ2-3	TGTGCCAGCAGCCAGACCGGGATCAGAAATCGAGATACGCAGTATTTT	CASSQTGIRNRDTQYF
TRBD2	TRBV9	.	TRBJ2-1	TGTGCCAGCAGCGTACGCGGGGGGGCCCTCAATGAGCAGTTCTTC	CASSVRGGALNEQFF
.	TRBV4-3	.	TRBJ2-1	TGCGCCAGCAGCCAAGGTGGGGGGAGCTCCTACAATGAGCAGTTCTTC	CASSQGGGSSYNEQFF
.	TRBV27	few	TRBJ1-2	TGTGCCAGCAGTTTATATCAGAGGAGCTATGGCTACACCTTC	CASSLYQRSYGYTF
TRBD1	TRBV7-9	.	TRBJ1-4	TGTGCCAGCAGCCCGCCAGGGACAGGGGTAGACAAACTGTTTTTT	CASSPPGTGVDKLFF
.	TRBV30	.	TRBJ1-2	TGTGCCTGGAGTCCACGGACAGCTACTAACTATGGCTACACCTTC	CAWSPRTATNYGYTF
.	TRBV9	.	TRBJ1-1	TGTGCCAGCAGCGTAGGACACCAGAACACTGAAGCTTTCTTT	CASSVGHQNTEAFF
TRBD2	TRBV6-2/TRBV6-3	.	TRBJ2-3	TGTGCCAGCAGTTACCTTGGACTAGCGTGGACTAGCACAGATACGCAGTATTTT	CASSYLGLAWTSTDTQYF
.	TRBV11-2	.	TRBJ1-2	TGTGCCAGCAGCTCCCACCGGGGGGCTCGGGGCTACACCTTC	CASSSHRGARGYTF
.	TRBV19	.	TRBJ1-1	TGTGCCAGTAGTACCGTGGGGGGGGCCACTGAAGCTTTCTTT	CASSTVGGATEAFF
TRBD1	TRBV10-2	.	TRBJ2-1	TGCGCCAGCAGTGAGGTTGGACAGGGCATAGGGGGAAATGAGCAGTTCTTC	CASSEVGQGIGGNEQFF
.	TRBV6-5	.	TRBJ2-5	TGTGCCAGCAGTTACTTATCTAACCAAGAGACCCAGTACTTC	CASSYLSNQETQYF
TRBD2	TRBV4-3	.	TRBJ2-1	TGCGCCAGCAGCCAAGATCCCGGGGTTAGCGGGGACCACAATGAGCAGTTCTTC	CASSQDPGVSGDHNEQFF
TRBD1	TRBV2	.	TRBJ1-6	TGTGCCAGCAGCCGCCCCTGGACAGGGGAGGATTCACCCCTCCACTTT	CASSRPWTGEDSPLHF
TRBD2	TRBV4-2	.	TRBJ2-1	TGTGCCAGCAGCCAAGAATTGCGCGGGGGGGAAAATGAGCAGTTCTTC	CASSQELRGGENEQFF
.	TRBV19	.	TRBJ2-3	TGTGCCAGTAGTATAATAGCGACAGATACGCAGTATTTT	CASSIIATDTQYF
.	TRBV4-3	.	TRBJ2-1	TGCGCCAGCAGCCAAGTCGTCGGAAGAGGGGGCAATGAGCAGTTCTTC	CASSQVVGRGGNEQFF
TRBD1	TRBV5-1	.	TRBJ1-5	TGCGCCAGCAGCTCACAGGGGGGTCAGCCCCAGCATTTT	CASSSQGGQPQHF
.	TRBV24-1	.	TRBJ2-1	TGTGCCACCAGCGGCGAGGGAGCGTCGGGTGGGCAGTTCTTC	CATSGEGASGGQFF
TRBD2	TRBV2	.	TRBJ2-7	TGTGCCAGCACCCTTGATTCCGGGACTAGCGGGAGCAAGCAGTACTTC	CASTLDSGTSGSKQYF
.	TRBV18	.	TRBJ2-1	TGTGCCAGCTCACCAATGAGGAGCTCCTACAATGAGCAGTTCTTC	CASSPMRSSYNEQFF
TRBD1	TRBV2	.	TRBJ1-1	TGTGCCACCGCGACAGGGATGAACACTGAAGCTTTCTTT	CATATGMNTEAFF
.	TRBV12-5	.	TRBJ2-7	TGTGCTAGTGGGTTCTTGGAAGCGTACGAGCAGTACTTC	CASGFLEAYEQYF
.	TRBV12-3/TRBV12-4	.	TRBJ2-3	TGTGCCAGCAGTTTAGCGTCTCGCGTAGCGCAGTATTTT	CASSLASRVAQYF
TRBD2	TRBV6-6	once	TRBJ2-5	TGTGCCAGCAGTCTAGCGGTAGAGACCCAGTACTTC	CASSLAVETQYF
.	TRBV5-4	.	TRBJ1-2	TGTGCCAGCAGCTTGGCGCCCTTTCACGTACAGTCCGGGGGATGGGGCTACACCTTC	CASSLAPFHVQSGGWGYTF
.	TRBV5-1	.	TRBJ1-4	TGCGCCAGCAGCGCGGGGCTAACTAATGAAAAACTGTTTTTT	CASSAGLTNEKLFF
.	TRBV6-6	.	TRBJ1-1	TGTGCCAGCAGTTACTCGAGAGGTGGGACTGAAGCTTTCTTT	CASSYSRGGTEAFF
.	TRBV7-2	.	TRBJ1-1	TGTGCCAGCAGCTTGGGGGGGGCCTCAATGAACACTGAAGCTTTCTTT	CASSLGGASMNTEAFF
.	TRBV30	.	TRBJ2-7	TGTGCCTGGAGTGCACACAGACGTGAGCAGTACTTC	CAWSAHRREQYF